This T cell receptor (beta chain) was identified during a study of blood T cell repertoires in COVID-19. Losses at the gene ends were 7 bases for V and 6 bases for J; bases not matched to a gene: 7. Germline values: CDR1 MNHEY, CDR2 SVGAGI. The CDR3 runs 14 residues. Among Cohort 3 donors, those recovered had two negative PCRs, clearance, or symptom resolution. The data were produced by immunoSEQ multiplex PCR, yet TCRdb's version contains in-frame clones alone and is incomplete. The data hold approximately 200,000 clones, with about 85% observed a single time. Sequencing used PBMCs or T cells enriched from blood (not recorded which). This receptor was identified in a woman in her 30s who had recovered from COVID-19. The J gene is TRBJ2-2, the V gene TRBV6-5; 8 nucleotides agree with TRBD2. As DNA, the CDR3 is TGTGCCAGCATCGCCGGGAGGGCACCCGGGGAGCTGTTTTTT. This encodes CASIAGRAPGELFF.